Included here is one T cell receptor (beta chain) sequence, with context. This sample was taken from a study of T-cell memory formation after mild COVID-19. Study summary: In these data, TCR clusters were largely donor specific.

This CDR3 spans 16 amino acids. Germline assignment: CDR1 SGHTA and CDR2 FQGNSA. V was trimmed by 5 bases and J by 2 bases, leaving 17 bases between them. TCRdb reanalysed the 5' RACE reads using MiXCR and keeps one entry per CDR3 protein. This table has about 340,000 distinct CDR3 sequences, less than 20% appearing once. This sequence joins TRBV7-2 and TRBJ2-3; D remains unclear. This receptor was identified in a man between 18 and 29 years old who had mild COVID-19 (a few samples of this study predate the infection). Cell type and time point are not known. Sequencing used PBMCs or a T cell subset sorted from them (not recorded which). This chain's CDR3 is CASSPRGPAFTDTQYF. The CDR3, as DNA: TGTGCCAGCAGCCCCCGAGGCCCAGCATTCACAGATACGCAGTATTTT. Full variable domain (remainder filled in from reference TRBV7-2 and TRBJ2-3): GAGVSQSPSNKVTEKGKDVELRCDPISGHTALYWYRQSLGQGLEFLIYFQGNSAPDKSGLPSDRFSAERTGGSVSTLTIQRTQQEDSAVYLCASSPRGPAFTDTQYFGPGTRLTVL.